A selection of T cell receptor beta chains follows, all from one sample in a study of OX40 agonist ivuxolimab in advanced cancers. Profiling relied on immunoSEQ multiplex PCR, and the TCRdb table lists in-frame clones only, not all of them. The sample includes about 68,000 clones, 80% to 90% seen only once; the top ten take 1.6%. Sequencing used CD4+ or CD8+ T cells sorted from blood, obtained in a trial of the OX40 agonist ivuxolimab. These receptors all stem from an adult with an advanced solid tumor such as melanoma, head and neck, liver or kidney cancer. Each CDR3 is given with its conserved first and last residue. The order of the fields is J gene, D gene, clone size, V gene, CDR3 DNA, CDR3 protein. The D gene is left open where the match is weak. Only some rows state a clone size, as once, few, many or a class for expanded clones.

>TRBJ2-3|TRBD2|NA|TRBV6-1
TGTGCCAGCGCTAGCGGGAGGGCGGATACGCAGTATTTT
CASASGRADTQYF
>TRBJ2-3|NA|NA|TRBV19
TGTGCCAGTAGTATCGGGACTTCGCAGCAGTATTTT
CASSIGTSQQYF
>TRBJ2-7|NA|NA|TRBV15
TGTGCCACCAGCAGAGACAGGGGAGTATACGAGCAGTACTTC
CATSRDRGVYEQYF
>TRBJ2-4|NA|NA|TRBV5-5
TGTGCCAGCAGCGTAGAGGGACAAAGAAACATTCAGTACTTC
CASSVEGQRNIQYF
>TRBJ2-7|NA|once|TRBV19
TGTGCCAGTAGTATAGGGGGACACGACGAGCAGTACTTC
CASSIGGHDEQYF
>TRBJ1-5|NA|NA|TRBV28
TGTGCCAGCAGCGGGTTTAGCAATCAGCCCCAGCATTTT
CASSGFSNQPQHF
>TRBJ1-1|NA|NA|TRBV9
TGTGCCAGCAGCGTGTCGGGGGAAGGTGAAGCTTTCTTT
CASSVSGEGEAFF
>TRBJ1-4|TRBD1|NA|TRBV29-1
TGCAGCCTAGGGACAGGGGCTTGGGTGACTAATGAAAAACTGTTTTTT
CSLGTGAWVTNEKLFF
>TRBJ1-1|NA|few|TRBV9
TGTGCCAGCGGGGCTGAAGCTTTCTTT
CASGAEAFF
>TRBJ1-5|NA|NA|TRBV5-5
TGTGCCAGCAGCTTGCGTGCAGACAATAGCAATCAGCCCCAGCATTTT
CASSLRADNSNQPQHF
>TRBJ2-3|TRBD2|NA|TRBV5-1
TGCGCCAGCAGGCCCTCTAGCGGGAGTACAGATACGCAGTATTTT
CASRPSSGSTDTQYF